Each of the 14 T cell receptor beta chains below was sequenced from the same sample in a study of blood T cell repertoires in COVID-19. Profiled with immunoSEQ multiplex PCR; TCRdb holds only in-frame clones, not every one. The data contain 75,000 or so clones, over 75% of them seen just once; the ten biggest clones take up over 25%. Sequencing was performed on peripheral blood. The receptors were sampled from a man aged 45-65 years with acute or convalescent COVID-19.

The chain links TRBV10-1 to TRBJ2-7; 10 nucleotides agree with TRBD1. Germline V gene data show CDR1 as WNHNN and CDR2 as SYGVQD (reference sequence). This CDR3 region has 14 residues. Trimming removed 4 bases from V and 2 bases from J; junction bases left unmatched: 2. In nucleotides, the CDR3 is TGCGCCAGCAGTGCCGGGACAGGGGCCTACGAGCAGTACTTC. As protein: CASSAGTGAYEQYF.

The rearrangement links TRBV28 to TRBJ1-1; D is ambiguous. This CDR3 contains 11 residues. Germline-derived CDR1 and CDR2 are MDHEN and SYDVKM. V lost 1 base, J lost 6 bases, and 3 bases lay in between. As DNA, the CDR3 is TGTGCCAGCAGTTTATCCTCTGAAGCTTTCTTT. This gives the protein CASSLSSEAFF.

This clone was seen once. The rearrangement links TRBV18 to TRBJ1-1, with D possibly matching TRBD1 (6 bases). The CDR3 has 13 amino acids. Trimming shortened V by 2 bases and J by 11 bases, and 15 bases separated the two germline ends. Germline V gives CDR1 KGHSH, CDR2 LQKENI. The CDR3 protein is CASSPSQGNSAFF. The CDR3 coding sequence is TGTGCCAGCTCACCAAGCCAGGGGAATTCTGCTTTCTTT. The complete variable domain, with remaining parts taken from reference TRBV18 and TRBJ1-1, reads NAGVMQNPRHLVRRRGQEARLRCSPMKGHSHVYWYRQLPEEGLKFMVYLQKENIIDESGMPKERFSAEFPKEGPSILRIQQVVRGDSAAYFCASSPSQGNSAFFGQGTRLTVV.

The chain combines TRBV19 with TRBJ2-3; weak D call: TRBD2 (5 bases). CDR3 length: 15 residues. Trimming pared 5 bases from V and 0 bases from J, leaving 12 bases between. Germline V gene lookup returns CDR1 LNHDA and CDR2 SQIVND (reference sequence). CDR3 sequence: CASSVTRGSTDTQYF. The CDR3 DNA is TGTGCCAGTAGTGTCACTAGAGGGAGCACAGATACGCAGTATTTT.

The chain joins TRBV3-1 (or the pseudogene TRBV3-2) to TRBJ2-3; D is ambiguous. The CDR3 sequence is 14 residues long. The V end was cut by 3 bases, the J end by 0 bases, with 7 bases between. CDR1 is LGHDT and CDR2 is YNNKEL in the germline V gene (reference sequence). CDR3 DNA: TGTGCCAGCAGCCAGGGCACTAGCACAGATACGCAGTATTTT. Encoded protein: CASSQGTSTDTQYF.

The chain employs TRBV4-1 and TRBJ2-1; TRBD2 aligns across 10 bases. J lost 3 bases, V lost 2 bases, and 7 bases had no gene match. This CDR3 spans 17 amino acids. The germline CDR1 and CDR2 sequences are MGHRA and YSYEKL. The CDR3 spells CASSQRSGGASYNEQFF. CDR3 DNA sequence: TGCGCCAGCAGCCAAAGGAGCGGGGGGGCCAGCTACAATGAGCAGTTCTTC.

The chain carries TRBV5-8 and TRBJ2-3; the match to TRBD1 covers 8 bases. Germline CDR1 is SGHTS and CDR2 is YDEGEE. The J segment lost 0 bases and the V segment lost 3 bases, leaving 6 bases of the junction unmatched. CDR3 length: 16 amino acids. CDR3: CASSSRDRTSTDTQYF. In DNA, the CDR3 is TGTGCCAGCAGCTCAAGGGACAGGACTAGCACAGATACGCAGTATTTT.

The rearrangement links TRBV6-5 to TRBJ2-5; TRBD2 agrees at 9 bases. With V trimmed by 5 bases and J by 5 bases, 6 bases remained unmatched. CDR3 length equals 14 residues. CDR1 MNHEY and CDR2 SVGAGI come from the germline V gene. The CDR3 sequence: CASSPGGGVETQYF. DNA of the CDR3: TGTGCCAGCAGTCCCGGCGGGGGGGTCGAGACCCAGTACTTC.

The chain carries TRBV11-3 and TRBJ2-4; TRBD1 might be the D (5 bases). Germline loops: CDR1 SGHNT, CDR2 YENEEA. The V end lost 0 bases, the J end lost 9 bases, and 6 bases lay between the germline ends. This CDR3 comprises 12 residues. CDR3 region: CASSLDQGIQYF. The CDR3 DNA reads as TGTGCCAGCAGCTTAGATCAGGGCATTCAGTACTTC.

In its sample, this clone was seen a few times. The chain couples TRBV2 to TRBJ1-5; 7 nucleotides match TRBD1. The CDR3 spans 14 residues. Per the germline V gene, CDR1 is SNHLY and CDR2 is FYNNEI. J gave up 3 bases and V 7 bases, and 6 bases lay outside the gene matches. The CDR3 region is CASTGQANNQPQHF. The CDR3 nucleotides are TGTGCCAGCACTGGACAGGCAAACAATCAGCCCCAGCATTTT.

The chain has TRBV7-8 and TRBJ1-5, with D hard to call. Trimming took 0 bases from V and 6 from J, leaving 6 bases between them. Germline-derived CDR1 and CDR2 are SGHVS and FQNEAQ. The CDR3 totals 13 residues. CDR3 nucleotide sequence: TGTGCCAGCAGCTTAGCAGGGAGTCAGCCCCAGCATTTT. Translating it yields CASSLAGSQPQHF.

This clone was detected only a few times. In nucleotides, the CDR3 is TGTGCCAGTAGTACGGTTCTGAATCAGCCCCAGCATTTT. The encoded protein is CASSTVLNQPQHF. The chain has TRBV19 and TRBJ1-5; D ambiguous. V was trimmed by 4 bases and J by 4 bases, leaving 8 bases between them. CDR1 and CDR2 from the germline V gene are LNHDA and SQIVND (reference sequence). The CDR3 has 13 amino acids. The full variable domain, rest sourced from reference TRBV19 and TRBJ1-5, is DGGITQSPKYLFRKEGQNVTLSCEQNLNHDAMYWYRQDPGQGLRLIYYSQIVNDFQKGDIAEGYSVSREKKESFPLTVTSAQKNPTAFYLCASSTVLNQPQHFGDGTRLSIL.

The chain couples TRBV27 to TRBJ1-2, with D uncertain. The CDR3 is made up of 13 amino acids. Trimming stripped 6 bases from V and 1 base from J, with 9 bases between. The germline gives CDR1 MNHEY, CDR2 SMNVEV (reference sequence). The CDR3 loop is CASREAINYGYTF. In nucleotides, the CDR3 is TGTGCCAGCAGGGAGGCTATTAACTATGGCTACACCTTC.

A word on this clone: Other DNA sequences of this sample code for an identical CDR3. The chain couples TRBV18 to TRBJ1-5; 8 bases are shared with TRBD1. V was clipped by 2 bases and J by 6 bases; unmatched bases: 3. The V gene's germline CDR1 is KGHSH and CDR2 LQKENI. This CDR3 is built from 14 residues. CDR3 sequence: CASSPGQGRQPQHF. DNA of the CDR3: TGTGCCAGCTCACCAGGACAGGGTCGTCAGCCCCAGCATTTT. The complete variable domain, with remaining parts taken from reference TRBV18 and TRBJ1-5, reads NAGVMQNPRHLVRRRGQEARLRCSPMKGHSHVYWYRQLPEEGLKFMVYLQKENIIDESGMPKERFSAEFPKEGPSILRIQQVVRGDSAAYFCASSPGQGRQPQHFGDGTRLSIL.